The clone carrying this T cell receptor beta chain was seen repeatedly, ten times or more. Its antigen is not known. The sample comes from a study of T-cell reconstitution after alpha-beta-depleted transplantation in children. Germline assignment: CDR1 MNHEY and CDR2 SVGAGI. Unmatched junction bases numbered 6, after V lost 6 bases and J lost 3 bases. The CDR3 is 15 residues long. General observations from the study: One year after transplant, T-cell counts and diversity came mostly from newly produced T cells. Several hundred expanded graft clones reportedly were the source of alpha-beta T cells about two months after transplant.

Researchers prepared the TCRbeta library using unique molecular identifiers, the study reports. Each CDR3 protein gets one entry after TCRdb re-called the PCR reads with MiXCR. Here the sample spans 600,000 to 700,000 distinct CDR3 sequences, around 12% being singletons. Sequencing was performed on PBMCs, taken before TCRalphabeta/CD19-depleted stem cell transplant. The rearrangement links TRBV6-5 to TRBJ2-5; 11 nucleotides match TRBD2. The sequence was obtained from a girl aged 2 to 10 with congenital amegakaryocytic thrombocytopenia, due to receive a stem cell transplant. The CDR3 spells CASSRGGLAEETQYF. The CDR3 nucleotides are TGTGCCAGCAGCCGTGGGGGACTAGCGGAAGAGACCCAGTACTTC.